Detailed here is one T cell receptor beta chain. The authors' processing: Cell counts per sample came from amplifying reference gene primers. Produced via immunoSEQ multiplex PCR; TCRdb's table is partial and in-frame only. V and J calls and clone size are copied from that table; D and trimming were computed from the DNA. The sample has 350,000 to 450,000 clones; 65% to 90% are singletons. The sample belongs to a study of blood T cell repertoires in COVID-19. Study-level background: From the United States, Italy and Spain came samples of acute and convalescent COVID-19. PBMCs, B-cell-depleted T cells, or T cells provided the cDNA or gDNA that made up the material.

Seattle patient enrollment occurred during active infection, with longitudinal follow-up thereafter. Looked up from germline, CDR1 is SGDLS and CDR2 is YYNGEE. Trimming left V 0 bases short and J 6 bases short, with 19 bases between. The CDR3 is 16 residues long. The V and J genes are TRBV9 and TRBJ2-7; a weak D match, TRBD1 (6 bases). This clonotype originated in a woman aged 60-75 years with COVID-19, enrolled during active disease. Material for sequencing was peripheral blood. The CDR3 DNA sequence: TGTGCCAGCAGCGTAGGGGTCGAGACAGGATTTTCCGAGCAGTACTTC. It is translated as CASSVGVETGFSEQYF. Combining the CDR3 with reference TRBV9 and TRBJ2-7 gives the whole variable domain DSGVTQTPKHLITATGQRVTLRCSPRSGDLSVYWYQQSLDQGLQFLIQYYNGEERAKGNILERFSAQQFPDLHSELNLSSLELGDSALYFCASSVGVETGFSEQYFGPGTRLTVT.